The present entry profiles one T cell receptor beta chain with its context. Its antigen is not identified. The data stem from a study of cytomegalovirus exposure and HLA in healthy donors. Whole-study results and caveats: Associated with cytomegalovirus, according to the listing, were some 180 TCR beta chains. In a later analysis, first-cohort TCR clusters were found to tend to co-occur in the 95 to 150 validation repertoires. With high specificity and sensitivity, the classifier reportedly diagnosed cytomegalovirus status.

The data were produced by immunoSEQ multiplex PCR, yet TCRdb's version contains in-frame clones alone and is incomplete. The table includes fewer than 100,000 clones, just over 90% detected once. Germline assignment: CDR1 LNHDA and CDR2 SQIVND (reference sequence). This CDR3 comprises 15 residues. The V and J ends lost 4 bases and 6 bases, in that order; junction bases with no gene match: 6. The approximately 120-subject validation cohort, separate from the approximately 670-subject first cohort, included the donors. The chain links TRBV19 to TRBJ2-3; 11 nucleotides agree with TRBD2. This clonotype was obtained from a man aged 25 to 40 in good health and CMV-seronegative. Sequences were obtained from PBMCs. The CDR3 sequence is CASSTIAGGPDTQYF. For the CDR3, the DNA is TGTGCCAGTAGTACCATAGCGGGGGGGCCGGATACGCAGTATTTT.